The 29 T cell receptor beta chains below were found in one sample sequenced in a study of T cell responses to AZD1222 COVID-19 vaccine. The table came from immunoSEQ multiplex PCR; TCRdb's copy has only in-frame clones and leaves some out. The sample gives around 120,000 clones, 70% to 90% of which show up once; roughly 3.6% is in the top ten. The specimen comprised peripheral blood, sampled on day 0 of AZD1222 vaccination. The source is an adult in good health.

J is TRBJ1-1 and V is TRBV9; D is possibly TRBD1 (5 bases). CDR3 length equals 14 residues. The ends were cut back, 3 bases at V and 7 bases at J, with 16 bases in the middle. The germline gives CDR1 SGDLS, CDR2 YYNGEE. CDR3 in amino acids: CASSAHSSQGEAFF. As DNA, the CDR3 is TGTGCCAGCAGCGCGCACAGCTCCCAGGGTGAAGCTTTCTTT. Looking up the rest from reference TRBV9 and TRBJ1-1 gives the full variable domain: DSGVTQTPKHLITATGQRVTLRCSPRSGDLSVYWYQQSLDQGLQFLIQYYNGEERAKGNILERFSAQQFPDLHSELNLSSLELGDSALYFCASSAHSSQGEAFFGQGTRLTVV.

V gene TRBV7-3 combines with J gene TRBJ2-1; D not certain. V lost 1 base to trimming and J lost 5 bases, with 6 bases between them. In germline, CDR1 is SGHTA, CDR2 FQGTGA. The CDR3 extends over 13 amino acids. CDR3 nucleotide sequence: TGTGCCAGCAGCTTAAGGACGCACAATGAGCAGTTCTTC. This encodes CASSLRTHNEQFF.

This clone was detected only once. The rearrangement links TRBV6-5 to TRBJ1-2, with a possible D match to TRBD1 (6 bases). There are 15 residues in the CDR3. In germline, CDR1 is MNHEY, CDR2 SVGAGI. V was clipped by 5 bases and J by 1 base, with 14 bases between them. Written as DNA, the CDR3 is TGTGCCAGCAGTCCTACAGGGAACCTTAACTATGGCTACACCTTC. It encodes CASSPTGNLNYGYTF.

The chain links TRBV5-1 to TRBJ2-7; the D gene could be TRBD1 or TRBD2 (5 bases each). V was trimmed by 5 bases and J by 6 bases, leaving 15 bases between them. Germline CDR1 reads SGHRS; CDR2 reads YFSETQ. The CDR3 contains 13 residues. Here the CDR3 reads CASRVMGEGEQYF. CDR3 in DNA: TGCGCCAGCAGGGTGATGGGGGAAGGCGAGCAGTACTTC.

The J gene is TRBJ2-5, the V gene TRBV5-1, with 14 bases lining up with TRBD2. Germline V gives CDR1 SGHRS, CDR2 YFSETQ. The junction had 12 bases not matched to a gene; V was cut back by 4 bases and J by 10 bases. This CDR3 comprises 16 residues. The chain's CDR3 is CASSAGTSGGLSRQYF. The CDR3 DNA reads TGCGCCAGCAGCGCAGGGACTAGCGGGGGCCTTTCTCGCCAGTACTTC. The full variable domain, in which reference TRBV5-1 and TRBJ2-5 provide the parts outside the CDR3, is KAGVTQTPRYLIKTRGQQVTLSCSPISGHRSVSWYQQTPGQGLQFLFEYFSETQRNKGNFPGRFSGRQFSNSRSEMNVSTLELGDSALYLCASSAGTSGGLSRQYFGPGTRLLVL.

The CDR3 region is CASSVGASGGGADTQYF. The CDR3 DNA reads as TGTGCCAGCAGCGTAGGAGCTAGCGGGGGAGGGGCAGATACGCAGTATTTT. This chain uses TRBV9 with TRBJ2-3; 10 nucleotides match TRBD2. The CDR3 has 17 amino acids. Germline V gene sequence: CDR1 SGDLS, CDR2 YYNGEE. The ends lost 0 bases at V and 4 bases at J; junction bases unmatched: 8.

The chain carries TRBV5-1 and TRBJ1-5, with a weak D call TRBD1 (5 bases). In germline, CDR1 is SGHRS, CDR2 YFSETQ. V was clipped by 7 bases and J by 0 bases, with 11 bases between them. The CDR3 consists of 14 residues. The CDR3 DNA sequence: TGCGCCAGCCCTACCCAGGGTAGCAATCAGCCCCAGCATTTT. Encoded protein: CASPTQGSNQPQHF.

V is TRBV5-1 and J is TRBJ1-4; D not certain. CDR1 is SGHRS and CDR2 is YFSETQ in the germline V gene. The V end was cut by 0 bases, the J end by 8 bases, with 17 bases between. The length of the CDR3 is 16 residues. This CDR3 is CASSLAGSGYGEKLFF. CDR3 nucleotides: TGCGCCAGCAGCTTGGCGGGCTCCGGGTATGGGGAAAAACTGTTTTTT.

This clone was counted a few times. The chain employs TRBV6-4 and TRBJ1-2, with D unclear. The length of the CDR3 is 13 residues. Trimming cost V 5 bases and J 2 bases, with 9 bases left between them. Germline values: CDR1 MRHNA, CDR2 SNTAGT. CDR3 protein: CASSPGLNYGYTF. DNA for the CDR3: TGTGCCAGCAGTCCCGGTCTAAACTATGGCTACACCTTC.

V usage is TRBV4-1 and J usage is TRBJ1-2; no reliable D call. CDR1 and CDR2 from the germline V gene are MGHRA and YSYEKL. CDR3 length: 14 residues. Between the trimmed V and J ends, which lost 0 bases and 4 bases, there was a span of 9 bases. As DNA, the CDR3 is TGCGCCAGCAGCCAAGATCATTTTAGCTATGGCTACACCTTC. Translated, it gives CASSQDHFSYGYTF.

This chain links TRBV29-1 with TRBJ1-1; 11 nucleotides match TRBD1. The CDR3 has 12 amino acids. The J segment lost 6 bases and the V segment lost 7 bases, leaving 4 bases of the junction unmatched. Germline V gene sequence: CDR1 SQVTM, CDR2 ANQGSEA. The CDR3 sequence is CSAGQGASEAFF. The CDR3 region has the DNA TGCAGCGCCGGACAGGGGGCCTCTGAAGCTTTCTTT.

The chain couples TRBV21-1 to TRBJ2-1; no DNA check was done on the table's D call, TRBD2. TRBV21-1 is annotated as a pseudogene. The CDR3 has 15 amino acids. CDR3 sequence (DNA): TGTGCCAGCAGGAGGACTAGCGGGGGATACAATGAGCAGTTCTTC. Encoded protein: CASRRTSGGYNEQFF.

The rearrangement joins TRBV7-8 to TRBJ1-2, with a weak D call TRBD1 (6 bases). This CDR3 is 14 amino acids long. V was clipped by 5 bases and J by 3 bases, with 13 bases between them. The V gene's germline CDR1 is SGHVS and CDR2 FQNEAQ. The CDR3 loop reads CASSPREGDYGYTF. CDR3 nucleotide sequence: TGTGCCAGCAGCCCCCGGGAGGGGGACTATGGCTACACCTTC.

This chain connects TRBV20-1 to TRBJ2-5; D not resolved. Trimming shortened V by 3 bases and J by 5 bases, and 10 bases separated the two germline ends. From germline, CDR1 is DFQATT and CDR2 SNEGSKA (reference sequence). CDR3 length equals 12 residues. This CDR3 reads CSASRRLETQYF. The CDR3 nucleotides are TGCAGTGCTAGTAGGCGCCTGGAGACCCAGTACTTC.

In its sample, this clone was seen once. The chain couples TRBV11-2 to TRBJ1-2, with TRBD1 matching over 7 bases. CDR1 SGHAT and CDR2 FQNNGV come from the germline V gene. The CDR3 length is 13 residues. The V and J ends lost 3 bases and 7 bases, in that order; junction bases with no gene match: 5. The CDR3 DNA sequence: TGTGCCAGCAGCTTCACAGGGGAAAGTGGCTACACCTTC. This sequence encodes CASSFTGESGYTF.

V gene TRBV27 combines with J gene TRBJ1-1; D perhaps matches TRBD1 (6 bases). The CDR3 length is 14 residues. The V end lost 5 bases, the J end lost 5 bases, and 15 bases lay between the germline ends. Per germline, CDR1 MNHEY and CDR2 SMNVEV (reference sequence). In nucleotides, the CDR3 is TGTGCCAGCAGTCCACTGGGGGCGCATACTGAAGCTTTCTTT. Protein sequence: CASSPLGAHTEAFF.

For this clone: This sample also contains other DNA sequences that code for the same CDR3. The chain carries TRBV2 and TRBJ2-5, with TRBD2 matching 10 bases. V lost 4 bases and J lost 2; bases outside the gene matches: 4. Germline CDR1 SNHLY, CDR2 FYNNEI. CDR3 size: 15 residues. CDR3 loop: CASSGLAGAQETQYF. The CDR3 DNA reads TGTGCCAGCAGTGGGCTAGCGGGGGCGCAAGAGACCCAGTACTTC.

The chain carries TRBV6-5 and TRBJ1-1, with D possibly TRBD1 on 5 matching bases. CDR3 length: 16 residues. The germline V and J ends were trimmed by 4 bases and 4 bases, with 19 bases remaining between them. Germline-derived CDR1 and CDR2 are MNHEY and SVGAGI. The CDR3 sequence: CASSLGDGGDSTEAFF. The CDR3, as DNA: TGTGCCAGCAGTTTGGGGGACGGGGGAGATAGCACTGAAGCTTTCTTT.

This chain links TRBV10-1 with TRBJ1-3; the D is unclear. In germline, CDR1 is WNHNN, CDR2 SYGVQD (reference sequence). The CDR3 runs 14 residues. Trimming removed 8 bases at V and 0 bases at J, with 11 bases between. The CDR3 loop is CASPINSSGNTIYF. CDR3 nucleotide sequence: TGCGCCAGCCCTATCAATAGCTCTGGAAACACCATATATTTT.

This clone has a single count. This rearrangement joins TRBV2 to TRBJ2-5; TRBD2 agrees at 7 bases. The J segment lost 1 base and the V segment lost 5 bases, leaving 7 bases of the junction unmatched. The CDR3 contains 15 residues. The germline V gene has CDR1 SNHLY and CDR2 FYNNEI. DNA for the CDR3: TGTGCCAGCAGTTCCGGGACTACCCTCCAAGAGACCCAGTACTTC. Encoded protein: CASSSGTTLQETQYF.

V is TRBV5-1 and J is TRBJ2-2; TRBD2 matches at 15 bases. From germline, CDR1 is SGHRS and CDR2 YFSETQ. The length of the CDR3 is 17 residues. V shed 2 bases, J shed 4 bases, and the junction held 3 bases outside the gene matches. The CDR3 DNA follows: TGCGCCAGCAGCTTAGGACTAGCGGGGGGGCTCACCGGGGAGCTGTTTTTT. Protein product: CASSLGLAGGLTGELFF. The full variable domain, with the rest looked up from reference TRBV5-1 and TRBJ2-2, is KAGVTQTPRYLIKTRGQQVTLSCSPISGHRSVSWYQQTPGQGLQFLFEYFSETQRNKGNFPGRFSGRQFSNSRSEMNVSTLELGDSALYLCASSLGLAGGLTGELFFGEGSRLTVL.

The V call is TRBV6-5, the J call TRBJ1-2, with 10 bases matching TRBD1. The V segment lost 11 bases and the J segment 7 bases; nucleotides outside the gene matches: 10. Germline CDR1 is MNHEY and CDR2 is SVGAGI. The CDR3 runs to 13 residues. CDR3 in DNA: TGTGCCGCCGCCGGGACAGGGGTGATTGGCTACACCTTC. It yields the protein CAAAGTGVIGYTF.

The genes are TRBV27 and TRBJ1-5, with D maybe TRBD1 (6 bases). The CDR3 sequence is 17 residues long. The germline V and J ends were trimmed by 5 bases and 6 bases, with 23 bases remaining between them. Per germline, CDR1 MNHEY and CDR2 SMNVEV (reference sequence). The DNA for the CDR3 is TGTGCCAGCAGTCCTCTATTCCGGACAGCGGATGTTCAGCCCCAGCATTTT. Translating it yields CASSPLFRTADVQPQHF.

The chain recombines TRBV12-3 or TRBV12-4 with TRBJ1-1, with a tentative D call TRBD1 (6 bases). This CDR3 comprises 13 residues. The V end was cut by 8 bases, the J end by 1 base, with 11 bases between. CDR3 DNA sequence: TGTGCCAGCGCCATACAGGGGAACACTGAAGCTTTCTTT. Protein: CASAIQGNTEAFF.

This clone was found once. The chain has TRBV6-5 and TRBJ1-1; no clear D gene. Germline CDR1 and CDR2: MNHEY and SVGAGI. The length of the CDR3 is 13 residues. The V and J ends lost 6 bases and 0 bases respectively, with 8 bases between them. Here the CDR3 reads CASRTALNTEAFF. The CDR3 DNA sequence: TGTGCCAGCAGAACGGCCCTGAACACTGAAGCTTTCTTT.

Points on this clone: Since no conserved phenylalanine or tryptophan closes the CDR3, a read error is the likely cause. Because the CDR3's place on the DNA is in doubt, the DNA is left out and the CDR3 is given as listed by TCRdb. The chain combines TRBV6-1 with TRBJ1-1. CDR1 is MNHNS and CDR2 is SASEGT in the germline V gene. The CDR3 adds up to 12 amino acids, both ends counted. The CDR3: CASSEERVGFRV.

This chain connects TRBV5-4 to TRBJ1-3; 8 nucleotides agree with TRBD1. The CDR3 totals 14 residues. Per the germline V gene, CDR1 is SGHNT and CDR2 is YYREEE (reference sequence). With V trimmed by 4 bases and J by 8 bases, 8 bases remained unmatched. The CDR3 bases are TGTGCCAGCAGCGGGGGGGACAGGCGGGACACCATATATTTT. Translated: CASSGGDRRDTIYF.

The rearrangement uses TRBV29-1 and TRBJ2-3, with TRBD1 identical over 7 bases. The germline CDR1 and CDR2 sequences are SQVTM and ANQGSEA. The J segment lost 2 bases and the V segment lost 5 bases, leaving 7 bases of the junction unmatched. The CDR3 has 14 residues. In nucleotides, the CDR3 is TGCAGCGTTACACCGGGACAGATCACAGATACGCAGTATTTT. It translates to CSVTPGQITDTQYF.

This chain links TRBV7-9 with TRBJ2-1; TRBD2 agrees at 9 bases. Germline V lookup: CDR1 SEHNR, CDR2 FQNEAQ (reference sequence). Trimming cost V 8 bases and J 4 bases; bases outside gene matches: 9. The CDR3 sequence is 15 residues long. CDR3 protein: CASGIAGVIYNEQFF. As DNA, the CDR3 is TGTGCCAGCGGAATAGCGGGGGTGATTTACAATGAGCAGTTCTTC.